The 23 T cell receptor beta chains reported below all come from one sample, sequenced in a study of chemoradiotherapy in HPV16-positive cancers. Generated by immunoSEQ multiplex PCR, the TCRdb table keeps only in-frame clones and is missing some. The data contain 12,000 to 15,000 clones, approximately 91% of them singletons. The sequencing here drew on blood, taken from a patient who underwent chemoradiotherapy. The source is a human donor with HPV-associated anogenital cancer.

The genes are TRBV11-3 and TRBJ2-1; D unresolved. The CDR3 has 20 amino acids. The ends were cut back, 8 bases at V and 5 bases at J, with 34 bases in the middle. In germline, CDR1 is SGHNT, CDR2 YENEEA. The chain's CDR3 is CASRGVGWDRLGFFDNEQFF. CDR3 sequence (DNA): TGTGCCAGCCGAGGCGTCGGCTGGGATCGGCTCGGGTTCTTCGACAATGAGCAGTTCTTC. Full variable domain (outside the CDR3, taken from reference TRBV11-3 and TRBJ2-1): EAGVVQSPRYKIIEKKQPVAFWCNPISGHNTLYWYLQNLGQGPELLIRYENEEAVDDSQLPKDRFSAERLKGVDSTLKIQPAELGDSAVYLCASRGVGWDRLGFFDNEQFFGPGTRLTVL.

The chain couples TRBV7-8 to TRBJ2-7; no firm D call. Trimming cost V 0 bases and J 5 bases, with 11 bases left between them. The CDR3 runs 14 residues. Germline V gene sequence: CDR1 SGHVS, CDR2 FQNEAQ. CDR3 amino acids: CASSLASHRDEQYF. The CDR3 bases are TGTGCCAGCAGCTTAGCCTCCCATCGGGACGAGCAGTACTTC. The entire variable domain, with the rest obtained from reference TRBV7-8 and TRBJ2-7, is as follows: GAGVSQSPRYKVAKRGQDVALRCDPISGHVSLFWYQQALGQGPEFLTYFQNEAQLDKSGLPSDRFFAERPEGSVSTLKIQRTQQEDSAVYLCASSLASHRDEQYFGPGTRLTVT.

A single count supports this clone. V and J are TRBV7-9 and TRBJ1-1; unclear D gene. Germline V gene lookup returns CDR1 SEHNR and CDR2 FQNEAQ (reference sequence). Trimming cost V 4 bases and J 6 bases, with 15 bases left between them. This CDR3 has 14 residues. The CDR3 loop is CASSYMGGGAEAFF. The CDR3, as DNA: TGTGCCAGCAGCTACATGGGCGGTGGGGCTGAAGCTTTCTTT.

In DNA form, the CDR3 reads TGTGCCAGCAGCCCCCGGACAGGTGATAACACTGAAGCTTTCTTT. Translated, it gives CASSPRTGDNTEAFF. The chain employs TRBV7-8 and TRBJ1-1; the match to TRBD1 covers 7 bases. There are 15 residues in the CDR3. Germline loops: CDR1 SGHVS, CDR2 FQNEAQ. The trim removed 5 bases at V and 2 bases at J, leaving 8 bases unmatched.

There are a few counts of this clone. The genes are TRBV10-3 and TRBJ2-1; D unclear. Trimming pared 3 bases from V and 9 bases from J, leaving 15 bases between. CDR1 ENHRY and CDR2 SYGVKD come from the germline V gene. This CDR3 is built from 14 residues. For the CDR3, the DNA is TGTGCCATCAGTGATCAGTCAGGCTTGGGTGAGCAGTTCTTC. Its translation: CAISDQSGLGEQFF.

This clone was detected only a few times. The chain has TRBV2 and TRBJ1-2; D not resolved. The V end lost 0 bases, the J end lost 4 bases, and 6 bases lay between the germline ends. Looked up from germline, CDR1 is SNHLY and CDR2 is FYNNEI. The CDR3 loop spans 13 amino acids. CDR3 sequence: CASSEARSYGYTF. In DNA form, the CDR3 reads TGTGCCAGCAGTGAAGCAAGGTCCTATGGCTACACCTTC.

This clone was seen just once. The chain couples TRBV20-1 to TRBJ1-2, with unresolved D. This CDR3 has 11 amino acids. Trimming shortened V by 3 bases and J by 7 bases, and 9 bases separated the two germline ends. Germline CDR1 DFQATT, CDR2 SNEGSKA (reference sequence). This CDR3 is CSASPISGYTF. The CDR3, as DNA: TGCAGTGCTAGCCCCATTAGTGGCTACACCTTC.

The chain links TRBV5-4 to TRBJ2-2, with a weak D call TRBD2 (6 bases). V lost 4 bases to trimming and J lost 1 base, with 8 bases between them. CDR3 length: 14 residues. Germline values: CDR1 SGHNT, CDR2 YYREEE (reference sequence). Here the CDR3 DNA reads TGTGCCAGCAGCGAGGGAGGGAACACCGGGGAGCTGTTTTTT. Protein sequence: CASSEGGNTGELFF.

V gene TRBV18 combines with J gene TRBJ1-5; a possible D gene is TRBD1 (5 bases). CDR1 is KGHSH, CDR2 LQKENI, per germline. CDR3 size: 14 residues. Trimming took off 4 bases at V and 6 bases at J, with 13 bases between the two ends. CDR3 region: CASSQSREGQPQHF. The DNA for the CDR3 is TGTGCCAGCTCACAGAGCAGGGAAGGTCAGCCCCAGCATTTT.

The chain employs TRBV6-5 and TRBJ1-1; possibly TRBD1 for D (6 bases). The germline CDR1 and CDR2 sequences are MNHEY and SVGAGI. The CDR3 extends over 15 amino acids. V dropped 7 bases and J dropped 5 bases, with 20 bases sitting between them. The CDR3 DNA follows: TGTGCCAGCAACCACCGACAGGCAGGTCGGACTGAAGCTTTCTTT. Residues: CASNHRQAGRTEAFF.

The chain is built from TRBV7-2 and TRBJ1-2; 9 nucleotides align to TRBD1. The CDR3 spans 14 residues. With 5 bases clipped from V and 2 bases from J, the junction kept 3 bases outside the gene matches. Germline CDR1 and CDR2: SGHTA and FQGNSA. CDR3 in amino acids: CASSRGQGNYGYTF. The CDR3 nucleotides read TGTGCCAGCAGCCGGGGACAGGGCAACTATGGCTACACCTTC.

This clone occurred once. In DNA, the CDR3 is TGTGCCAGCAGCGTAGGGGTTAGCGGGGCGCCCGGGGTCGAGACCCAGTACTTC. It translates to CASSVGVSGAPGVETQYF. The V call is TRBV9, the J call TRBJ2-5; 8 nucleotides agree with TRBD2. The CDR3 is made up of 18 amino acids. After removal of 0 bases from V and 5 bases from J, the junction contained 15 bases not matched to a gene. Germline loops: CDR1 SGDLS, CDR2 YYNGEE. Full variable domain (rest looked up from reference TRBV9 and TRBJ2-5): DSGVTQTPKHLITATGQRVTLRCSPRSGDLSVYWYQQSLDQGLQFLIQYYNGEERAKGNILERFSAQQFPDLHSELNLSSLELGDSALYFCASSVGVSGAPGVETQYFGPGTRLLVL.

J is TRBJ1-5 and V is TRBV7-2; 8 nucleotides line up with TRBD1. This CDR3 spans 16 amino acids. Germline assignment: CDR1 SGHTA and CDR2 FQGNSA. V gave up 2 bases and J gave up 4 bases; unmatched junction bases: 7. CDR3: CASSLMGQVFNQPQHF. CDR3 DNA sequence: TGTGCCAGCAGCTTAATGGGACAGGTTTTTAATCAGCCCCAGCATTTT.

This clone was seen once. The V and J genes are TRBV2 and TRBJ2-5; possibly TRBD1 for D (7 bases). This CDR3 is built from 14 residues. The V end was cut by 5 bases, the J end by 4 bases, with 14 bases between. Germline V gives CDR1 SNHLY, CDR2 FYNNEI. The CDR3 reads CASSRRQGGETQYF. The CDR3 DNA follows: TGTGCCAGCAGTAGACGACAGGGAGGAGAGACCCAGTACTTC. The full variable domain, its missing parts supplied by reference TRBV2 and TRBJ2-5, is EPEVTQTPSHQVTQMGQEVILRCVPISNHLYFYWYRQILGQKVEFLVSFYNNEISEKSEIFDDQFSVERPDGSNFTLKIRSTKLEDSAMYFCASSRRQGGETQYFGPGTRLLVL.

Remarks on this clone: One end of the junction varies from germline; a read error may be responsible. The chain has TRBV6-5 and TRBJ1-6; D is uncertain. The CDR3 loop spans 16 amino acids. Germline V gene data show CDR1 as MNHEY and CDR2 as SVGAGI. The CDR3 bases are TGTGCCAGCAGCTACTCCTCCAACCCTCAGCGGTCACCCCTCCACTTT. It translates to CASSYSSNPQRSPLHF.

As DNA, the CDR3 is TGTGCCAGCAGCTCAGGAAGGGGACGGAGCTCTGGGGCCAACGTCCTGACTTTC. Amino acids: CASSSGRGRSSGANVLTF. The gene calls are TRBV5-5 and TRBJ2-6; D is possibly TRBD1 or TRBD2 (5 bases each). Trimming pared 3 bases from V and 0 bases from J, leaving 16 bases between. This CDR3 is built from 18 residues. Germline V lookup: CDR1 SGHKS, CDR2 YYEKEE (reference sequence).

V and J are TRBV19 and TRBJ2-7, with D possibly matching TRBD1 (6 bases). Germline loops: CDR1 LNHDA, CDR2 SQIVND (reference sequence). The CDR3 is 15 amino acids. V was pared by 5 bases and J by 0 bases, with 14 bases between. CDR3 DNA: TGTGCCAGTAGTGTATGGACAGCCCCCTCCTACGAGCAGTACTTC. This codes for CASSVWTAPSYEQYF.

The chain joins TRBV6-1 to TRBJ1-5; D gene uncertain. The CDR3 covers 13 residues. Trimming removed 4 bases at V and 6 bases at J, with 10 bases between. CDR1 is MNHNS, CDR2 SASEGT, per germline. The CDR3 region has the DNA TGTGCCAGCAGTGCTCGGGGTCGTCAGCCCCAGCATTTT. It codes for CASSARGRQPQHF.

J is TRBJ2-1 and V is TRBV2; D not certain. V lost 3 bases and J lost 8, with 11 bases in between. The CDR3 is 13 amino acids. Germline V lookup: CDR1 SNHLY, CDR2 FYNNEI. The CDR3, as DNA: TGTGCCAGCAGTGACGAGAGTGGGGATGAGCAGTTCTTC. Translated: CASSDESGDEQFF.

The CDR3 nucleotides read TGTGCCAGCAGTGAAGCTCTGGTGGGGCGTCAGCCCCAGCATTTT. Translated, it gives CASSEALVGRQPQHF. The chain joins TRBV6-1 to TRBJ1-5; possible D gene TRBD1, 5 bases. CDR1 and CDR2 (germline): MNHNS, SASEGT. The CDR3 sequence is 15 residues long. V dropped 0 bases and J dropped 6 bases, with 12 bases sitting between them.

The rearrangement links TRBV19 to TRBJ2-1; a weak D match, TRBD1 (6 bases). The V gene's germline CDR1 is LNHDA and CDR2 SQIVND (reference sequence). This CDR3 has 14 residues. Trimming left V 1 base short and J 5 bases short, with 9 bases between. The CDR3: CASSIGTGNNEQFF. The CDR3 bases are TGTGCCAGTAGTATAGGCACAGGGAACAATGAGCAGTTCTTC.

The chain uses TRBV19 and TRBJ2-7; 8 positions match TRBD1. V was clipped by 2 bases and J by 6 bases; unmatched bases: 9. The CDR3 totals 15 residues. Germline CDR1 reads LNHDA; CDR2 reads SQIVND (reference sequence). The CDR3 loop reads CASSINSGGGREQYF. The CDR3 coding sequence is TGTGCCAGTAGTATAAACTCAGGGGGCGGACGCGAGCAGTACTTC.

The chain combines TRBV7-2 with TRBJ1-4, with D unclear. This CDR3 region has 15 residues. Germline V gives CDR1 SGHTA, CDR2 FQGNSA. V gave up 1 base and J gave up 7 bases, with 13 bases separating them. The CDR3 DNA is TGTGCCAGCAGCTTAGAGGGATCTTCCCGTGAAAAACTGTTTTTT. Encoded protein: CASSLEGSSREKLFF.